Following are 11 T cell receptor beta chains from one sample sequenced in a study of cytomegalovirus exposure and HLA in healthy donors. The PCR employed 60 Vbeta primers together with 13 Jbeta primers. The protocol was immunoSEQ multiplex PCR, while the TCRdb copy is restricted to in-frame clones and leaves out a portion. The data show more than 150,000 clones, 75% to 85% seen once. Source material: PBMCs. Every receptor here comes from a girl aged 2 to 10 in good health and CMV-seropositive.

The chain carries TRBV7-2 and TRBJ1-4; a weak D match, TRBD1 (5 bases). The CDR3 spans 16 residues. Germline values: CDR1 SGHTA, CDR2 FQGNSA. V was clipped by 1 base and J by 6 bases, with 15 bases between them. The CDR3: CASSLVRGQGDEKLFF. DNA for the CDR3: TGTGCCAGCAGCTTAGTGCGGGGTCAGGGTGATGAAAAACTGTTTTTT.

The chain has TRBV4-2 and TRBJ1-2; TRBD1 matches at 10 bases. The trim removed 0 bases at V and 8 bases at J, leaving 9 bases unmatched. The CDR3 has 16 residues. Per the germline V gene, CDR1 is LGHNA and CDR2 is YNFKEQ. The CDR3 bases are TGTGCCAGCAGCCAAGATCTATTCGGGACAGGGGAGGGCTACACCTTC. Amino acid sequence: CASSQDLFGTGEGYTF.

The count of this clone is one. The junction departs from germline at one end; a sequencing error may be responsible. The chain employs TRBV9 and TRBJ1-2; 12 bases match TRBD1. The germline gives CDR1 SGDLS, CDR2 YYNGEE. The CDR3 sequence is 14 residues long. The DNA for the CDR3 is TGTGCCAGCAGCGTAGTAACGGGGGGACAGGGGGCCTTTTTC. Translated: CASSVVTGGQGAFF.

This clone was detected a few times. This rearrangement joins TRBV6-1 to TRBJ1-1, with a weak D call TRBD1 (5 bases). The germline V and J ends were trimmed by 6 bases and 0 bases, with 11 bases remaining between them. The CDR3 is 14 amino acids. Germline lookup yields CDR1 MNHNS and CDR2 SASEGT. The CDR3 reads CASRQTALNTEAFF. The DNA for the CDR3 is TGTGCCAGCAGACAGACAGCCTTGAACACTGAAGCTTTCTTT.

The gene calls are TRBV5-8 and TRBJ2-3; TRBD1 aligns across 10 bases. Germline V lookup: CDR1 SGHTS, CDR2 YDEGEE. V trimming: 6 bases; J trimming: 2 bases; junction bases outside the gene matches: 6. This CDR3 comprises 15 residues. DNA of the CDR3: TGTGCCAGCATTCCGGGACAGGGGATCACAGATACGCAGTATTTT. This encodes CASIPGQGITDTQYF.

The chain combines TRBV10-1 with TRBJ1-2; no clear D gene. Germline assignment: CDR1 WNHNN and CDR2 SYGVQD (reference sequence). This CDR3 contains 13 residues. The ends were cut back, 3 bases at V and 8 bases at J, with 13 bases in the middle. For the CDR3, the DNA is TGCGCCAGCAGTGAAGAGCGTGGAGGAGGCTACACCTTC. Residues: CASSEERGGGYTF.

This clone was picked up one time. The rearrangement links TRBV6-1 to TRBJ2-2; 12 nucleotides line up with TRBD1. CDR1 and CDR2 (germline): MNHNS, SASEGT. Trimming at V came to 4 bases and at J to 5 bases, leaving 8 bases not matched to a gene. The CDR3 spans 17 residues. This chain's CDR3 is CASSARDRGQGTGELFF. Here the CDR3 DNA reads TGTGCCAGCAGTGCCCGGGACAGGGGGCAAGGTACCGGGGAGCTGTTTTTT.

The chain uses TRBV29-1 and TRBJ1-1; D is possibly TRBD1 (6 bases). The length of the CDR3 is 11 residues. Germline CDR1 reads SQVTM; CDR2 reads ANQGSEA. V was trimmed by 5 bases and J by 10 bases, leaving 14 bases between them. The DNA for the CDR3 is TGCAGCGTTCCCGCCACAGGGAGAGCTTTCTTT. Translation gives CSVPATGRAFF.

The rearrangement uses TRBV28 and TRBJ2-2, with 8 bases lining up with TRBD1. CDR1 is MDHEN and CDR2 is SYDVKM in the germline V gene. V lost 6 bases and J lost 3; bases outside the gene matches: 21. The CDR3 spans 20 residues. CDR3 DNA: TGTGCCAGCAGGTCCCCTGACAGGGGCCTTGTGGGAGACGACACCGGGGAGCTGTTTTTT. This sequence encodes CASRSPDRGLVGDDTGELFF.

The CDR3 region has the DNA TGTGCCACCAGCAGAGCGACAGGGCCCGTAAACGAGCAGTACTTC. It specifies CATSRATGPVNEQYF. This chain uses TRBV15 with TRBJ2-7; TRBD1 aligns across 7 bases. Germline V CDR1 and CDR2: LNHNV, YYDKDF (reference sequence). J was trimmed by 5 bases and V by 1 base; bases with no gene match: 8. This CDR3 is 15 amino acids long.

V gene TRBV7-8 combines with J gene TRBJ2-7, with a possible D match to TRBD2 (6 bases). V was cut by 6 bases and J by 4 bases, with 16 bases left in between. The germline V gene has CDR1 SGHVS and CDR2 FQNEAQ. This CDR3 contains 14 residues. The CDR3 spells CASRKREGGYEQYF. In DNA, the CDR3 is TGTGCCAGCAGAAAACGAGAGGGAGGTTACGAGCAGTACTTC.